Detailed here is one T cell receptor (beta chain). What it binds is unknown. Method: immunoSEQ multiplex PCR; TCRdb's copy keeps in-frame clones and lacks some. The table shows 100,000 or so clones, with 85% to 90% occurring only once. The CDR3 is 14 amino acids. Per germline, CDR1 MNHEY and CDR2 SVGEGT. V lost 5 bases to trimming and J lost 6 bases, with 14 bases between them. The data originate from a study of T cell responses to AZD1222 COVID-19 vaccine. At the level of the study: Pooling covered second doses at about 4 or about 12 weeks. Study findings and constraints: Donor demographics were predominantly white British with a female majority; clonal diversity may be underestimated. Two doses of AZD1222 preceded a rise in Spike-specific TCR breadth and depth.

Sequencing used peripheral blood, obtained on day 0 of AZD1222 vaccination. The receptor's source is an adult in good health. The gene calls are TRBV6-2 or TRBV6-3 and TRBJ2-1; perhaps TRBD2 as D (6 bases). The DNA for the CDR3 is TGTGCCAGCAGTATCCCGGGACTTCCCAATGAGCAGTTCTTC. This encodes CASSIPGLPNEQFF.